A selection of T cell receptor beta chains follows, all from one sample in a study of T cell repertoires in cytomegalovirus infection. TCRdb analysed the reads with MiXCR anew, one entry per CDR3 protein. In the table there are more than 150,000 distinct CDR3 sequences, about 21% of which are singletons. Sample: PBMCs. These receptors all stem from a human donor in good health (CMV status not recorded). Some clones in this sample may be carry-over from other donors' samples. CDR3s include the opening cysteine and the closing phenylalanine or tryptophan. D genes are given only for firm matches. Expanded clones are given a class, and other clones once, few, many or no size at all.

V: TRBV2; J: TRBJ1-2; D: -; size: -; CDR3: CASNGYGYTF; DNA: TGTGCCAGCAACGGCTATGGCTACACCTTC
V: TRBV29-1; J: TRBJ2-7; D: -; size: few; CDR3: CSVEDSFYEQYF; DNA: TGCAGCGTCGAAGACTCATTCTACGAGCAGTACTTC
V: TRBV7-2; J: TRBJ2-5; D: -; size: many; CDR3: CASTKPRTHTQETQYF; DNA: TGTGCCAGCACAAAGCCCCGGACACACACCCAAGAGACCCAGTACTTC
V: TRBV7-2; J: TRBJ2-5; D: -; size: many; CDR3: CASSLELNSELQETQYF; DNA: TGTGCCAGCAGCTTAGAACTTAACAGTGAGTTGCAAGAGACCCAGTACTTC
V: TRBV7-2; J: TRBJ2-7; D: -; size: few; CDR3: CASTIGPASYEQYF; DNA: TGTGCCAGCACCATCGGACCCGCTTCCTACGAGCAGTACTTC
V: TRBV2; J: TRBJ1-5; D: TRBD1; size: -; CDR3: CASRDLGQGYQPQHF; DNA: TGTGCCAGCAGAGACCTGGGACAGGGATATCAGCCCCAGCATTTT
V: TRBV28; J: TRBJ2-1; D: -; size: few; CDR3: CASSPLVAIYNEQFF; DNA: TGTGCCAGCAGTCCGCTAGTTGCAATCTACAATGAGCAGTTCTTC
V: TRBV6-6; J: TRBJ2-2; D: -; size: -; CDR3: CASSYEEGTGELFF; DNA: TGTGCCAGCAGTTACGAAGAAGGGACCGGGGAGCTGTTTTTT
V: TRBV5-1; J: TRBJ2-1; D: TRBD2; size: many; CDR3: CASSSSGLAGNEQFF; DNA: TGCGCCAGCAGCTCGTCGGGACTAGCGGGCAATGAGCAGTTCTTC
V: TRBV5-1; J: TRBJ2-4; D: TRBD1; size: few; CDR3: CASSLGTGNIQYF; DNA: TGCGCCAGCAGCTTGGGGACAGGGAACATTCAGTACTTC
V: TRBV10-3; J: TRBJ2-3; D: -; size: few; CDR3: CAISGSGQRTDTQYF; DNA: TGTGCCATCAGTGGATCAGGACAGCGCACAGATACGCAGTATTTT
V: TRBV6-5; J: TRBJ1-1; D: -; size: few; CDR3: CASSYSNRAVNTEAFF; DNA: TGTGCCAGCAGTTACTCGAATCGGGCGGTGAACACTGAAGCTTTCTTT
V: TRBV20-1; J: TRBJ2-3; D: -; size: -; CDR3: CSAKRSGNGVQYF; DNA: TGCAGTGCAAAGAGGTCGGGCAACGGTGTGCAGTATTTT
V: TRBV5-4; J: TRBJ2-1; D: TRBD2; size: -; CDR3: CASSLAGLADNNEQFF; DNA: TGTGCCAGCAGCTTGGCGGGACTAGCGGACAACAATGAGCAGTTCTTC
V: TRBV28; J: TRBJ2-3; D: -; size: many; CDR3: CASSLSAPDTQYF; DNA: TGTGCCAGCAGTCTCTCCGCCCCAGATACGCAGTATTTT
V: TRBV7-2; J: TRBJ2-5; D: -; size: many; CDR3: CASSLESRQLQYF; DNA: TGTGCCAGCAGCTTAGAAAGCCGTCAACTCCAGTACTTC
V: TRBV9; J: TRBJ2-1; D: TRBD2; size: few; CDR3: CASSVVPSGGEGAEQFF; DNA: TGTGCCAGCAGCGTAGTTCCTAGCGGGGGGGAAGGGGCTGAGCAGTTCTTC
V: TRBV29-1; J: TRBJ2-5; D: -; size: -; CDR3: CSVTPPPRWETQYF; DNA: TGCAGCGTGACCCCCCCCCCCCGCTGGGAGACCCAGTACTTC
V: TRBV2; J: TRBJ1-4; D: -; size: -; CDR3: CASRDPSGEREKLFF; DNA: TGTGCCAGCAGGGACCCTTCTGGGGAGAGGGAAAAACTGTTTTTT
V: TRBV9; J: TRBJ2-2; D: -; size: -; CDR3: CASSVDSRGAVTGELFF; DNA: TGTGCCAGCAGCGTAGATTCGCGTGGGGCGGTCACCGGGGAGCTGTTTTTT
V: TRBV2; J: TRBJ2-3; D: -; size: few; CDR3: CASSVQGGGDTQYF; DNA: TGTGCCAGCAGTGTGCAGGGGGGAGGAGATACGCAGTATTTT
V: TRBV2; J: TRBJ2-7; D: -; size: -; CDR3: CASSGLGNTRTQQYF; DNA: TGTGCCAGCAGTGGACTGGGAAACACCCGTACGCAGCAGTACTTC
V: TRBV7-2; J: TRBJ1-1; D: -; size: few; CDR3: CASSLVAGPNTEAFF; DNA: TGTGCCAGCAGCTTAGTGGCAGGACCGAACACTGAAGCTTTCTTT
V: TRBV7-9; J: TRBJ2-1; D: TRBD2; size: few; CDR3: CASPSGSNEQFF; DNA: TGTGCCAGCCCGAGCGGGAGCAATGAGCAGTTCTTC
V: TRBV7-2; J: TRBJ2-1; D: TRBD2; size: many; CDR3: CASSLYGGRAIEQFF; DNA: TGTGCCAGCAGCTTATATGGCGGGAGGGCCATAGAGCAGTTCTTC
V: TRBV5-4; J: TRBJ1-2; D: -; size: few; CDR3: CASTSRTLGIYGYTF; DNA: TGTGCCAGCACCTCGAGGACGCTGGGAATCTATGGCTACACCTTC
V: TRBV28; J: TRBJ2-1; D: TRBD2; size: -; CDR3: CASSFSSGRNEQFF; DNA: TGTGCCAGCAGTTTTTCCAGCGGGAGGAATGAGCAGTTCTTC
V: TRBV7-8; J: TRBJ2-7; D: TRBD2; size: many; CDR3: CASSLYGQRGEQYF; DNA: TGTGCCAGCAGCTTATATGGCCAGCGGGGAGAGCAGTACTTC
V: TRBV27; J: TRBJ2-1; D: -; size: -; CDR3: CASSSSRTSGINNEQFF; DNA: -
V: TRBV6-2/TRBV6-3; J: TRBJ2-4; D: TRBD2; size: medium-sized; CDR3: CASSSSGYGNIQYF; DNA: TGTGCCAGCAGCTCTAGCGGCTACGGGAACATTCAGTACTTC
V: TRBV7-2; J: TRBJ2-3; D: TRBD1; size: many; CDR3: CASSRRQGVVTDTQYF; DNA: TGTGCCAGCAGCCGACGACAGGGGGTGGTGACAGATACGCAGTATTTT
V: TRBV12-3/TRBV12-4; J: TRBJ2-7; D: -; size: -; CDR3: CASKSRQGFSYEQYF; DNA: TGTGCCAGCAAAAGCCGGCAGGGGTTCTCCTACGAGCAGTACTTC
V: TRBV6-2/TRBV6-3; J: TRBJ1-3; D: -; size: -; CDR3: CASRTRTASSGNTIYF; DNA: TGTGCCAGCAGGACCAGGACAGCCAGCTCTGGAAACACCATATATTTT
V: TRBV20-1; J: TRBJ1-1; D: -; size: -; CDR3: CSAKGHPNTEAFF; DNA: TGCAGTGCCAAAGGACACCCGAACACTGAAGCTTTCTTT
V: TRBV27; J: TRBJ2-2; D: -; size: few; CDR3: CASSFTHPSLGELFF; DNA: TGTGCCAGCAGTTTCACACACCCGAGTCTCGGGGAGCTGTTTTTT
V: TRBV20-1; J: TRBJ2-3; D: -; size: few; CDR3: CSARDDSTDTQYF; DNA: TGCAGTGCTAGAGATGACAGTACAGATACGCAGTATTTT
V: TRBV7-2; J: TRBJ1-4; D: -; size: -; CDR3: CASSRNPTLREGTNEKLFF; DNA: TGTGCCAGCAGCCGAAACCCGACTTTGAGGGAGGGTACTAATGAAAAACTGTTTTTT
V: TRBV5-1; J: TRBJ2-6; D: TRBD1; size: -; CDR3: CASSLDALGTAGANVLTF; DNA: TGCGCCAGCAGCTTGGACGCGTTAGGGACAGCTGGGGCCAACGTCCTGACTTTC
V: TRBV7-9; J: TRBJ2-1; D: -; size: many; CDR3: CASSSDEMGLVGYSEQFF; DNA: TGTGCCAGCAGCTCGGACGAGATGGGACTCGTGGGATATAGTGAGCAGTTCTTC
V: TRBV28; J: TRBJ2-7; D: -; size: -; CDR3: CASSGADSYEQYF; DNA: TGTGCCAGCAGTGGGGCGGACAGCTACGAGCAGTACTTC
V: TRBV7-2; J: TRBJ2-7; D: -; size: many; CDR3: CASSLFRQATYEQYF; DNA: TGTGCCAGCAGCTTATTCCGGCAGGCCACCTACGAGCAGTACTTC
V: TRBV11-2; J: TRBJ1-2; D: -; size: -; CDR3: CASSLEPSNYGYTF; DNA: TGTGCCAGCAGCTTAGAGCCCAGCAACTATGGCTACACCTTC
V: TRBV11-2; J: TRBJ1-4; D: TRBD1; size: many; CDR3: CASSTLGTENEKLFF; DNA: TGTGCCAGCAGCACCCTCGGGACAGAGAATGAAAAACTGTTTTTT
V: TRBV20-1; J: TRBJ2-7; D: -; size: few; CDR3: CSARKTRLPYEQYF; DNA: TGCAGTGCCCGAAAGACTCGACTTCCCTACGAGCAGTACTTC
V: TRBV28; J: TRBJ2-6; D: -; size: -; CDR3: CASSLGQTKSYSGANVLTF; DNA: TGTGCCAGCAGTTTGGGTCAGACTAAAAGCTACTCTGGGGCCAACGTCCTGACTTTC
V: TRBV5-1; J: TRBJ1-3; D: -; size: -; CDR3: CASSPEARNSGNTIYF; DNA: TGCGCCAGCAGCCCCGAGGCACGGAACTCTGGAAACACCATATATTTT
V: TRBV7-6; J: TRBJ1-1; D: TRBD1; size: -; CDR3: CASSPWGTEGRSTEAFF; DNA: TGTGCCAGCAGCCCGTGGGGGACAGAGGGGCGGAGCACTGAAGCTTTCTTT
V: TRBV5-4; J: TRBJ1-2; D: -; size: -; CDR3: CASSLTRPRGYTF; DNA: TGTGCCAGCAGCTTAACAAGACCAAGGGGCTACACCTTC
V: TRBV19; J: TRBJ1-1; D: -; size: -; CDR3: CASSSGRVNTEAFF; DNA: TGTGCCAGTAGTTCGGGACGGGTGAACACTGAAGCTTTCTTT